The 9 T cell receptor beta chains reported below all come from one sample, sequenced in a study of blood T cells in healthy people across ages. With a J-beta primer mix and a sample-barcoded 5' primer, a second PCR ran about 7 to 12 cycles. In TCRdb, the 5' RACE reads were re-called with MiXCR into one record per CDR3 protein. Counted here are some 1.8 million distinct CDR3 sequences, 35% to 50% occurring once; the ten biggest clones make up under 25%. Sequencing used blood. The receptors come from a human donor in good health.

In regard to this clonotype: This may be a read error: a much more frequent sequence differs by one nucleotide. The rearrangement links TRBV11-2 to TRBJ1-2; tentatively, D is TRBD1 (5 bases). The CDR3 contains 14 residues. Germline V gene lookup returns CDR1 SGHAT and CDR2 FQNNGV. The CDR3 is CASSFPRANYGCTF. The DNA of the CDR3 is TGTGCCAGCAGCTTCCCCAGGGCTAACTATGGCTGCACCTTC.

J is TRBJ2-1 and V is TRBV5-1; TRBD2 aligns across 9 bases. CDR3 length equals 15 residues. V lost 1 base, J lost 7 bases, and 6 bases stayed unmatched. The germline V gene encodes CDR1 SGHRS and CDR2 YFSETQ. In DNA form, the CDR3 reads TGCGCCAGCAGCTTGTTCCTAGCGGGGATAAATGAGCAGTTCTTC. It codes for CASSLFLAGINEQFF.

The chain joins TRBV30 to TRBJ2-3; D remains ambiguous. With 2 bases removed from V and 5 bases from J, the gap between germline ends came to 8 bases. Germline CDR1 reads GTSNPN; CDR2 reads SVGIG (reference sequence). The CDR3 runs 12 residues. CDR3 sequence reads: CAWSPPGDTQYF. CDR3 nucleotide sequence: TGTGCCTGGAGTCCTCCCGGAGATACGCAGTATTTT.

This clonotype was observed a handful of times. The genes are TRBV11-2 and TRBJ2-5; tentatively, D is TRBD1 or TRBD2 (5 bases each). Looked up from germline, CDR1 is SGHAT and CDR2 is FQNNGV. V shed 6 bases and J shed 3 bases, with 14 bases lying between them. The CDR3 contains 14 residues. The CDR3, as DNA: TGTGCCAGCAGGACTGGGACCTATAAAGAGACCCAGTACTTC. This sequence encodes CASRTGTYKETQYF.

This chain connects TRBV10-3 to TRBJ1-2, with D possibly matching TRBD1 (6 bases). The CDR3 has 13 amino acids. Germline V gene lookup returns CDR1 ENHRY and CDR2 SYGVKD. The V end lost 4 bases, the J end lost 8 bases, and 14 bases lay between the germline ends. For the CDR3, the DNA is TGTGCCATCAGTGCGGGACATACCGTGGGCTACACCTTC. Translating gives CAISAGHTVGYTF.

This chain uses TRBV4-3 with TRBJ2-7, with 10 bases identical to TRBD1. Losses at the gene ends were 0 bases for V and 2 bases for J; bases not matched to a gene: 4. Germline V gene sequence: CDR1 LGHNA, CDR2 YSLEER. There are 16 residues in the CDR3. This CDR3 reads CASSQDLGTGAYEQYF. For the CDR3, the DNA is TGCGCCAGCAGCCAAGATCTAGGGACAGGGGCCTACGAGCAGTACTTC.

The chain employs TRBV5-1 and TRBJ2-7, with D unclear. V lost 2 bases and J 5 bases, leaving 14 bases between the germline ends. CDR1 is SGHRS and CDR2 is YFSETQ in the germline V gene. This CDR3 has 14 amino acids. The CDR3 protein is CASSLGDGVDEQYF. The DNA of the CDR3 is TGCGCCAGCAGCTTAGGTGATGGAGTGGACGAGCAGTACTTC.

On this clonotype: A read error may account for a junction end that differs from germline. This sequence joins TRBV15 and TRBJ2-7, with D possibly matching TRBD1 (6 bases). The CDR3 totals 17 residues. From germline, CDR1 is LNHNV and CDR2 YYDKDF (reference sequence). The CDR3 DNA reads as TGTGCCACCAGCCCCTCTTGGGGGCTAGGGAAGACCTACGTGCAGTACTTC. Its translation: CATSPSWGLGKTYVQYF. The full variable domain, its missing parts supplied by reference TRBV15 and TRBJ2-7, is DAMVIQNPRYQVTQFGKPVTLSCSQTLNHNVMYWYQQKSSQAPKLLFHYYDKDFNNEADTPDNFQSRRPNTSFCFLDIRSPGLGDTAMYLCATSPSWGLGKTYVQYFGPGTRLTVT.

This clonotype was counted a few times. The V and J genes are TRBV6-2 or TRBV6-3 and TRBJ2-1, with 9 nucleotides matching TRBD2. V trimming: 5 bases; J trimming: 7 bases; junction bases outside the gene matches: 6. Germline CDR1 is MNHEY and CDR2 is SVGEGT. The CDR3 runs 14 residues. CDR3 residues: CASSRGGALNEQFF. The CDR3 DNA is TGTGCCAGCAGTCGCGGGGGGGCCCTAAATGAGCAGTTCTTC.